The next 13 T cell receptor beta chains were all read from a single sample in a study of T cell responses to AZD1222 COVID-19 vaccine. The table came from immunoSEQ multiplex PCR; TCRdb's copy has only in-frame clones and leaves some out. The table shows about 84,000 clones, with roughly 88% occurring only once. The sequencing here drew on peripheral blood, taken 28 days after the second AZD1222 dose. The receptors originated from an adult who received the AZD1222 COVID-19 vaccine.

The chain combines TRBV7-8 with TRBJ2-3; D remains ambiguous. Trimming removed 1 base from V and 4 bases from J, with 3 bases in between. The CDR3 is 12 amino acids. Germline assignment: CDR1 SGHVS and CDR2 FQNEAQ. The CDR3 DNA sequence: TGTGCCAGCAGCTTAGGGGCAGATACGCAGTATTTT. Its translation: CASSLGADTQYF.

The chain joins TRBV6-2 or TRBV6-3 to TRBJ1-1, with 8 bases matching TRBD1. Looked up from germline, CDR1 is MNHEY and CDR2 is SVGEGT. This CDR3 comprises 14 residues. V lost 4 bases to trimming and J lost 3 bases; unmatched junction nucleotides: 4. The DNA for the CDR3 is TGTGCCAGCAGTTCAGGACAGGGCTACACTGAAGCTTTCTTT. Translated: CASSSGQGYTEAFF.

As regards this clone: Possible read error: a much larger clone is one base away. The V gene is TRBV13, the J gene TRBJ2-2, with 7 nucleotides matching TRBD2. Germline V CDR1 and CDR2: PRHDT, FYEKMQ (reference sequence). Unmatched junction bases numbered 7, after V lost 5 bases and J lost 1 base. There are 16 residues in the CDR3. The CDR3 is CASSVGRAWNTGELFF. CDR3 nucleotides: TGTGCCAGCAGCGTGGGGAGGGCGTGGAACACCGGGGAGCTGTTTTTT.

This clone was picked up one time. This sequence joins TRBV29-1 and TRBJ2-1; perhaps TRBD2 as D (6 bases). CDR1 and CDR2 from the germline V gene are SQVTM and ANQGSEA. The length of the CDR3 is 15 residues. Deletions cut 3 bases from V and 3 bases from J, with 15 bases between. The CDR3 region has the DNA TGCAGCGTTGAGCCTAGGCAGGGAGGCTACAATGAGCAGTTCTTC. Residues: CSVEPRQGGYNEQFF.

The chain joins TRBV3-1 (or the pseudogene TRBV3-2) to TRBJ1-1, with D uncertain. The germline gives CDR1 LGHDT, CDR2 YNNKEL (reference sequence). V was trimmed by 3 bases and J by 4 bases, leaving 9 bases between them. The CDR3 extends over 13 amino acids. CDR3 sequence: CASSHGVGTEAFF. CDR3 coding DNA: TGTGCCAGCAGCCATGGGGTGGGCACTGAAGCTTTCTTT.

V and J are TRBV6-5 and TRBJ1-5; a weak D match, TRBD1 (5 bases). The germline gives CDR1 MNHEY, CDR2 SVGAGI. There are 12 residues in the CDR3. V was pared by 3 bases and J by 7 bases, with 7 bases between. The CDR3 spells CASSYKGQPQHF. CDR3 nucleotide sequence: TGTGCCAGCAGTTATAAGGGGCAGCCCCAGCATTTT.

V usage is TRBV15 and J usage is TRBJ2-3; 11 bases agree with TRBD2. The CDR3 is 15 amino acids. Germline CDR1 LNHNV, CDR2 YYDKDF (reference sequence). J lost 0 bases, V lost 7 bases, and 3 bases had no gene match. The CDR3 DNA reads TGTGCCACCATGACTAGCGGGGCAAGCACAGATACGCAGTATTTT. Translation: CATMTSGASTDTQYF.

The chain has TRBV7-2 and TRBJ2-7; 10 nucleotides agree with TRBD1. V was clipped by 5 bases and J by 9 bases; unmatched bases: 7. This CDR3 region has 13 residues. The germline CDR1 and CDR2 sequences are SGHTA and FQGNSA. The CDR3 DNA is TGTGCCAGCAGCCGGGACAGGGGATGGTGGCAGTACGTC. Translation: CASSRDRGWWQYV.

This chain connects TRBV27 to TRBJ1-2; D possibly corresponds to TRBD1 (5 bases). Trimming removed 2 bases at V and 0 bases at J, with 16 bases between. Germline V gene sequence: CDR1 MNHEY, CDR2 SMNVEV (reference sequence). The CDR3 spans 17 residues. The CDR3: CASSLSEGRGANYGYTF. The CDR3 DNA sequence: TGTGCCAGCAGTTTAAGTGAGGGACGAGGAGCTAACTATGGCTACACCTTC.

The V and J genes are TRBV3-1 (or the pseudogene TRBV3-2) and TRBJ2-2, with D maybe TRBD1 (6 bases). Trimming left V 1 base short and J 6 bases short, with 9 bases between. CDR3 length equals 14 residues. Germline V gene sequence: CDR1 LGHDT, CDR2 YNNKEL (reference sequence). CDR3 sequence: CASSQVSGAGELFF. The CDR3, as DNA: TGTGCCAGCAGCCAAGTTTCAGGGGCCGGGGAGCTGTTTTTT.

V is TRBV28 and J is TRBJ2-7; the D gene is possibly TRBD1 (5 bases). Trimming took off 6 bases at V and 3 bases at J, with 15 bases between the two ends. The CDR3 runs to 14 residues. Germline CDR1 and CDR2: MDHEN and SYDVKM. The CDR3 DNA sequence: TGTGCCAGCAGACAAACTACAGGCAACTACGAGCAGTACTTC. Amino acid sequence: CASRQTTGNYEQYF.

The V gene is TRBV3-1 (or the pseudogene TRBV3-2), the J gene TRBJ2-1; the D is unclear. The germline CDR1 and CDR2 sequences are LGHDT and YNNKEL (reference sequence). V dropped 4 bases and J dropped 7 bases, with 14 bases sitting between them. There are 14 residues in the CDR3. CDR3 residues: CASSPRRQGNEQFF. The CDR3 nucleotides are TGTGCCAGCAGCCCCCGACGGCAAGGGAATGAGCAGTTCTTC.

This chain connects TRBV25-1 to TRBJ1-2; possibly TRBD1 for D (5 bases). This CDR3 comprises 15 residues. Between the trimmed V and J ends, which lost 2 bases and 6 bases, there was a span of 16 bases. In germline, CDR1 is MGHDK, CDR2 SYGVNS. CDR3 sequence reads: CASSEGLGRVDGYTF. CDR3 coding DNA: TGTGCCAGCAGTGAAGGGTTGGGGCGCGTGGATGGCTACACCTTC.